This TCR beta chain derives from a study of response to subunit inactivated influenza vaccine listed by TCRdb under 2018. General notes on the study: Deep quantitative T cell receptor repertoire profiling was used in the study to track responses to a trivalent subunit inactivated influenza vaccine.

Including the terminal cysteine and phenylalanine, the CDR3 comprises 13 residues. Solely the CDR3 DNA is kept, with 39 bases framed from the first base. From V the trimming removes 6 bases and from J it removes 4 bases, while the gene matches leave 4 bases of the junction unaccounted for. Library preparation employed RT-PCR. Instrument on record: Illumina HiSeq 2500. TCRdb cleaned the public reads at Q25 with fastp, built clones with MiXCR and kept in-frame beta chains. Each CDR3 protein appears once, grouped with its most common genes and DNA. The sample contains 800,000 or so distinct CDR3 sequences, approximately 22% of them found a single time. The top ten clonotypes cover about 9.4% of the sample. What the research found in general, with its limitations: It was suggested by the authors that each seasonal influenza vaccination may recruit only a limited number of new T cells.

Comment on this clonotype: The specificity of this receptor is unknown. The sample holds no much larger clone one base away, and base qualities are not on file.

This receptor was obtained from a man over 45 who received an inactivated influenza vaccine. Donor details come from another sample of the same person, matched by shared clones. The chain employs TRBV12-3 or TRBV12-4 and TRBJ2-5, and 8 junctional nucleotides match TRBD1. This material consisted of PBMCs from blood, taken roughly 5 days after vaccination. The CDR3 protein is CASRHDRGETQYF. The nucleotide sequence reads TGTGCCAGCAGACACGACAGGGGAGAGACCCAGTACTTC.